Listed here are 28 T cell receptor beta chains from one sample, sequenced in a study of radiotherapy plus CTLA-4 blockade in lung cancer (dated by TCRdb to 2016 to 2018). The protocol used for the library was the immunoSEQ multiplex PCR assay. Drawn from immuneACCESS, this table holds only the in-frame rearrangements with V and J called that TCRdb kept. Clones are partly lost; checked studies trace under half to an unresolved V gene and leave the rest unexplained. Recorded for this sample are some 45,000 clones; more than 70% of them occurred a single time. More than 6.5% of the sample lies in the top ten. This specimen consisted of peripheral blood, obtained from a patient treated with radiotherapy plus ipilimumab. The receptors originated from a human donor with non-small cell lung cancer who had stable disease on radiotherapy plus ipilimumab.

This clone has a handful of counts. The chain joins TRBV9 to TRBJ2-5; 9 nucleotides agree with TRBD2. V was pared by 3 bases and J by 5 bases, with 23 bases of the junction left unmatched. The CDR3 loop spans 20 amino acids. Germline V gives CDR1 SGDLS, CDR2 YYNGEE. CDR3 sequence reads: CASSARRGGTSNVRRETQYF. The DNA for the CDR3 is TGTGCCAGCAGCGCACGAAGGGGGGGGACTAGCAATGTAAGACGGGAGACCCAGTACTTC.

The chain uses TRBV4-3 and TRBJ1-1; D ambiguous. The ends were cut back, 1 base at V and 0 bases at J, with 9 bases in the middle. The CDR3 runs to 15 residues. Per germline, CDR1 LGHNA and CDR2 YSLEER. The CDR3 region is CASSQGVQVNTEAFF. In DNA form, the CDR3 reads TGCGCCAGCAGCCAAGGGGTTCAGGTGAACACTGAAGCTTTCTTT.

J is TRBJ1-2 and V is TRBV6-1, with D maybe TRBD1 (6 bases). The ends were cut back, 9 bases at V and 4 bases at J, with 15 bases in the middle. Germline-derived CDR1 and CDR2 are MNHNS and SASEGT. CDR3 length: 13 residues. CDR3 protein: CASQGGAGYGYTF. The CDR3 DNA is TGTGCCAGTCAAGGGGGGGCTGGCTATGGCTACACCTTC.

J is TRBJ1-2 and V is TRBV16, with TRBD1 as a possible D gene (5 bases). The CDR3 extends over 15 amino acids. Germline V gives CDR1 KGHSY, CDR2 FQNENV. The ends were cut back, 2 bases at V and 6 bases at J, with 16 bases in the middle. CDR3 sequence: CASSQAKGTLNGYTF. In DNA form, the CDR3 reads TGTGCCAGCAGCCAAGCTAAAGGGACTCTAAATGGCTACACCTTC. Full variable domain (missing parts from reference TRBV16 and TRBJ1-2): GEEVAQTPKHLVRGEGQKAKLYCAPIKGHSYVFWYQQVLKNEFKFLISFQNENVFDETGMPKERFSAKCLPNSPCSLEIQATKLEDSAVYFCASSQAKGTLNGYTFGSGTRLTVV.

In DNA, the CDR3 is TGTGCCAGCAGTCCCCCTCTTGCAGACAATGAGCAGTTCTTC. Protein: CASSPPLADNEQFF. The chain is built from TRBV28 and TRBJ2-1; the D is unclear. Germline values: CDR1 MDHEN, CDR2 SYDVKM. V lost 5 bases, J lost 5 bases, and 13 bases lay in between. This CDR3 comprises 14 residues. Based on the CDR3 plus reference TRBV28 and TRBJ2-1, the full variable domain is DVKVTQSSRYLVKRTGEKVFLECVQDMDHENMFWYRQDPGLGLRLIYFSYDVKMKEKGDIPEGYSVSREKKERFSLILESASTNQTSMYLCASSPPLADNEQFFGPGTRLTVL.

This chain connects TRBV27 to TRBJ1-6; the D is unclear. The length of the CDR3 is 13 residues. Trimming shortened V by 6 bases and J by 8 bases, and 11 bases separated the two germline ends. Germline-derived CDR1 and CDR2 are MNHEY and SMNVEV (reference sequence). DNA for the CDR3: TGTGCCAGCAGGTTAGGGCCAGATTCACCCCTCCACTTT. Translated: CASRLGPDSPLHF.

The chain is built from TRBV19 and TRBJ2-3, with D uncertain. The germline gives CDR1 LNHDA, CDR2 SQIVND (reference sequence). CDR3 length: 11 amino acids. V was pared by 4 bases and J by 4 bases, with 3 bases between. CDR3 loop: CASSNADTQYF. DNA for the CDR3: TGTGCCAGTAGTAACGCAGATACGCAGTATTTT.

The chain recombines TRBV11-2 with TRBJ1-5; D may be TRBD1 (5 bases). The germline gives CDR1 SGHAT, CDR2 FQNNGV. Trimming took 5 bases from V and 6 from J, leaving 17 bases between them. The CDR3 extends over 15 amino acids. The CDR3 protein is CASSLGTLVAQPQHF. The CDR3 region has the DNA TGTGCCAGCAGCCTAGGGACTTTGGTGGCTCAGCCCCAGCATTTT.

This rearrangement joins TRBV5-4 to TRBJ2-3, with 10 bases fitting TRBD2. There are 16 residues in the CDR3. With V trimmed by 0 bases and J by 3 bases, 4 bases remained unmatched. Per germline, CDR1 SGHNT and CDR2 YYREEE (reference sequence). The CDR3, as DNA: TGTGCCAGCAGCTTGGAGCGGGGGGGCCGGACAGATACGCAGTATTTT. Amino acids: CASSLERGGRTDTQYF.

J is TRBJ2-3 and V is TRBV6-5; 9 positions agree with TRBD2. The CDR3 loop spans 16 amino acids. J gave up 0 bases and V 0 bases, and 1 base lay outside the gene matches. In germline, CDR1 is MNHEY, CDR2 SVGAGI. The CDR3: CASSYSSGRSTDTQYF. The CDR3 bases are TGTGCCAGCAGTTACTCTAGCGGGAGAAGCACAGATACGCAGTATTTT.

The chain links TRBV5-1 to TRBJ1-2; 8 positions agree with TRBD1. Germline V gives CDR1 SGHRS, CDR2 YFSETQ. The CDR3 has 14 residues. With 3 bases clipped from V and 7 bases from J, the junction kept 8 bases outside the gene matches. In nucleotides, the CDR3 is TGCGCCAGCAGCTCCCAGACAGGGGATTTTGGCTACACCTTC. It is translated as CASSSQTGDFGYTF.

The V call is TRBV5-1, the J call TRBJ1-4; D uncertain. The CDR3 extends over 14 amino acids. Trimming shortened V by 4 bases and J by 5 bases, and 12 bases separated the two germline ends. From germline, CDR1 is SGHRS and CDR2 YFSETQ. The CDR3 region has the DNA TGCGCCAGCAGCCTGGGTGAGATAAATGAAAAACTGTTTTTT. Its protein product is CASSLGEINEKLFF.

V usage is TRBV7-6 and J usage is TRBJ2-2; a possible D gene is TRBD1 (6 bases). The CDR3 totals 15 residues. Deletions cut 3 bases from V and 0 bases from J, with 8 bases between. Germline V gives CDR1 SGHVS, CDR2 FNYEAQ. As DNA, the CDR3 is TGTGCCAGCAGCTTGGGGGCATCGAACACCGGGGAGCTGTTTTTT. Encoded protein: CASSLGASNTGELFF.

This clone is a singleton in its sample. CDR3 nucleotides: TGTGCCAGCACCACGCAGGGTTCCTATAATTCACCCCTCCACTTT. Translation: CASTTQGSYNSPLHF. J is TRBJ1-6 and V is TRBV28; D might be TRBD1 (5 bases). The CDR3 runs 15 residues. The V gene lost 7 bases and the J gene lost 1 base, with 11 bases spanning the gap. Germline values: CDR1 MDHEN, CDR2 SYDVKM.

The V and J genes are TRBV6-6 and TRBJ1-1, with a possible D match to TRBD1 (6 bases). With 2 bases removed from V and 7 bases from J, the gap between germline ends came to 14 bases. CDR1 is MNHNY, CDR2 SVGAGI, per germline (reference sequence). There are 14 residues in the CDR3. CDR3 DNA sequence: TGTGCCAGCAGTTACGGGCGGGGGGCCGGTGAAGCTTTCTTT. Protein: CASSYGRGAGEAFF.

V gene TRBV5-1 combines with J gene TRBJ1-1; the match to TRBD1 covers 7 bases. V dropped 0 bases and J dropped 7; count of bases not matched to a gene: 12. CDR3 length equals 16 residues. From germline, CDR1 is SGHRS and CDR2 YFSETQ. CDR3 sequence (DNA): TGCGCCAGCAGCTTGGGACTGGCAAGGGGGCTGGGTGAAGCTTTCTTT. Protein sequence: CASSLGLARGLGEAFF.

The chain uses TRBV7-2 and TRBJ1-2; no clear D gene. Germline V gene data show CDR1 as SGHTA and CDR2 as FQGNSA. CDR3 length: 16 residues. Trimming cost V 1 base and J 0 bases, with 12 bases left between them. CDR3 in DNA: TGTGCCAGCAGCTTAGTTGCAGGACCCACTAACTATGGCTACACCTTC. It codes for CASSLVAGPTNYGYTF.

CDR3 residues: CASSFGRGPYEQYF. DNA for the CDR3: TGTGCCAGCAGCTTTGGCCGGGGCCCATACGAGCAGTACTTC. The chain links TRBV7-6 to TRBJ2-7; either TRBD1 or TRBD2 may fit D (5 bases each). Germline V CDR1 and CDR2: SGHVS, FNYEAQ. The CDR3 has 14 residues. Trimming shortened V by 3 bases and J by 4 bases, and 13 bases separated the two germline ends.

This chain connects TRBV19 to TRBJ1-1; tentative D call: TRBD1 (5 bases). Germline V gives CDR1 LNHDA, CDR2 SQIVND (reference sequence). The CDR3 is 15 residues long. Trimming removed 10 bases at V and 4 bases at J, with 22 bases between. CDR3 region: CATTSYQGRRTEAFF. DNA of the CDR3: TGTGCCACAACCTCTTATCAGGGAAGGCGCACTGAAGCTTTCTTT.

The rearrangement uses TRBV11-2 and TRBJ1-4, with no clear D. The CDR3 is 15 residues long. Germline lookup yields CDR1 SGHAT and CDR2 FQNNGV. V was trimmed by 1 base and J by 8 bases, leaving 14 bases between them. The DNA of the CDR3 is TGTGCCAGCAGCTTAGGGGTTGTTGGTCCGGAAAAACTGTTTTTT. Translating it yields CASSLGVVGPEKLFF.

V and J are TRBV1 and TRBJ2-7; TRBD1 is the table's D call, not checked against the DNA. TRBV1 is a listed pseudogene. The CDR3 runs to 11 residues. The CDR3: CTSSQDQEQYF. The CDR3 bases are TGCACCAGCAGCCAAGATCAGGAGCAGTACTTC.

V and J are TRBV2 and TRBJ2-6; the D gene is possibly TRBD1 (5 bases). The V gene lost 10 bases and the J gene lost 2 bases, with 15 bases spanning the gap. The CDR3 runs to 15 residues. Germline values: CDR1 SNHLY, CDR2 FYNNEI. The DNA for the CDR3 is TGTGCCACCGGGCAGGGTTTGCCTGGGGCCAACGTCCTGACTTTC. Translation gives CATGQGLPGANVLTF.

The chain couples TRBV28 to TRBJ1-1; maybe TRBD1 (5 bases). V lost 3 bases and J 1 base, leaving 9 bases between the germline ends. The CDR3 length is 14 residues. CDR1 MDHEN and CDR2 SYDVKM come from the germline V gene. The CDR3 DNA reads TGTGCCAGCAGTTTGGGCCAGGGGAACACTGAAGCTTTCTTT. Translation: CASSLGQGNTEAFF.

This clone came up a few times. The chain recombines TRBV6-5 with TRBJ2-2; D unresolved. The CDR3 runs 14 residues. With 7 bases removed from V and 0 bases from J, the gap between germline ends came to 9 bases. Germline V lookup: CDR1 MNHEY, CDR2 SVGAGI. CDR3 sequence: CASKSYPNTGELFF. The CDR3 DNA reads TGTGCCAGCAAGTCTTATCCGAACACCGGGGAGCTGTTTTTT.

The rearrangement joins TRBV5-1 to TRBJ1-4; 7 bases agree with TRBD1. Germline CDR1 SGHRS, CDR2 YFSETQ. The CDR3 spans 14 residues. The V segment lost 4 bases and the J segment 6 bases; nucleotides outside the gene matches: 6. CDR3 coding DNA: TGCGCCAGCAGCACCGGGACAGCCGATGAAAAACTGTTTTTT. This sequence encodes CASSTGTADEKLFF.

The chain links TRBV7-2 to TRBJ2-3, with 13 bases matching TRBD2. V trimming: 3 bases; J trimming: 4 bases; junction bases outside the gene matches: 13. Germline V gene lookup returns CDR1 SGHTA and CDR2 FQGNSA. The CDR3 is 19 residues long. DNA for the CDR3: TGTGCCAGCAGCTTGATACTAGCGGGGGGGCCGGGTCGTCCAGATACGCAGTATTTT. Protein product: CASSLILAGGPGRPDTQYF. Looking up the rest from reference TRBV7-2 and TRBJ2-3 gives the full variable domain: GAGVSQSPSNKVTEKGKDVELRCDPISGHTALYWYRQSLGQGLEFLIYFQGNSAPDKSGLPSDRFSAERTGGSVSTLTIQRTQQEDSAVYLCASSLILAGGPGRPDTQYFGPGTRLTVL.

The chain joins TRBV13 to TRBJ1-1; D is undetermined. With 5 bases removed from V and 0 bases from J, the gap between germline ends came to 13 bases. Germline CDR1 and CDR2: PRHDT and FYEKMQ (reference sequence). The length of the CDR3 is 15 residues. The CDR3 DNA sequence: TGTGCCAGCAGCCCCCCCCCTGTGTTGAACACTGAAGCTTTCTTT. Translating gives CASSPPPVLNTEAFF. The whole variable domain, remainder taken from reference TRBV13 and TRBJ1-1, is AAGVIQSPRHLIKEKRETATLKCYPIPRHDTVYWYQQGPGQDPQFLISFYEKMQSDKGSIPDRFSAQQFSDYHSELNMSSLELGDSALYFCASSPPPVLNTEAFFGQGTRLTVV.

This rearrangement joins TRBV7-2 to TRBJ1-5; D remains ambiguous. Germline assignment: CDR1 SGHTA and CDR2 FQGNSA. This CDR3 region has 15 residues. The V gene lost 5 bases and the J gene lost 0 bases, with 11 bases spanning the gap. Here the CDR3 reads CASSPGGTSNQPQHF. The CDR3 DNA follows: TGTGCCAGCAGCCCGGGTGGAACTAGCAATCAGCCCCAGCATTTT.